The 20 T cell receptor beta chains below come from one sample, sequenced in a study of spatial heterogeneity in lung cancer. The study, taken as a whole, reports: Counts of expanded alpha and beta TCRs within tumors tracked the tumor nonsynonymous mutation count.

No antigen has been assigned to these receptors. The time point denotes: sample taken at primary tumor resection. TCRdb ran MiXCR on the 5' RACE reads and lists one entry per CDR3 protein. The data contain some 97,000 distinct CDR3 sequences, under 4.5% of them singletons. The input for sequencing was lung tumor tissue, taken at surgery. These TCRs come from a male donor with early-stage non-small cell lung cancer.

There are a few counts of this clonotype. The J gene is TRBJ2-5, the V gene TRBV29-1; tentative D call: TRBD2 (6 bases). This CDR3 comprises 14 residues. Germline assignment: CDR1 SQVTM and CDR2 ANQGSEA. V shed 7 bases and J shed 0 bases, with 15 bases lying between them. The CDR3: CSARGLVYQETQYF. CDR3 DNA: TGCAGCGCACGGGGACTGGTTTACCAAGAGACCCAGTACTTC.

In its sample, this clonotype was seen many times. The J gene is TRBJ2-1, the V gene TRBV20-1; the match to TRBD1 covers 7 bases. This CDR3 comprises 12 residues. The junction had 4 bases not matched to a gene; V was cut back by 4 bases and J by 7 bases. Germline lookup yields CDR1 DFQATT and CDR2 SNEGSKA (reference sequence). The CDR3 region has the DNA TGCAGTGCTAAAAGACAGGGTAATGAGCAGTTCTTC. This sequence encodes CSAKRQGNEQFF.

This clonotype was picked up many times. The rearrangement links TRBV5-6 to TRBJ2-7; tentatively, D is TRBD2 (6 bases). CDR3 length equals 19 residues. Trimming shortened V by 4 bases and J by 3 bases, and 29 bases separated the two germline ends. Germline V lookup: CDR1 SGHDT, CDR2 YYEEEE. CDR3 in DNA: TGTGCCAGCAGCCTAGCGCACCGGGGCATGCGACTTTCCTACTACGAGCAGTACTTC. Amino acid sequence: CASSLAHRGMRLSYYEQYF.

This clonotype was detected many times. This chain uses TRBV11-2 with TRBJ2-2; 7 nucleotides line up with TRBD2. J lost 6 bases, V lost 1 base, and 5 bases had no gene match. This CDR3 is 15 amino acids long. Germline values: CDR1 SGHAT, CDR2 FQNNGV. The CDR3 nucleotides read TGTGCCAGCAGCTTAGCGGGGGGAGGAGCCGGGGAGCTGTTTTTT. Amino acid sequence: CASSLAGGGAGELFF. Combining the CDR3 with reference TRBV11-2 and TRBJ2-2 gives the whole variable domain EAGVAQSPRYKIIEKRQSVAFWCNPISGHATLYWYQQILGQGPKLLIQFQNNGVVDDSQLPKDRFSAERLKGVDSTLKIQPAKLEDSAVYLCASSLAGGGAGELFFGEGSRLTVL.

This clonotype was recorded many times. CDR3 region: CASSPFAGLVDEQFF. CDR3 coding DNA: TGTGCCAGCAGCCCCTTTGCGGGGCTAGTCGATGAGCAGTTCTTC. The chain combines TRBV28 with TRBJ2-1, with a weak D call TRBD2 (6 bases). The CDR3 is 15 residues long. Germline lookup yields CDR1 MDHEN and CDR2 SYDVKM. Deletions cut 6 bases from V and 8 bases from J, with 20 bases between.

This clonotype was seen only a few times. The chain links TRBV24-1 to TRBJ2-3; D remains unclear. CDR3 length: 16 amino acids. Germline V gene sequence: CDR1 KGHDR, CDR2 SFDVKD. V lost 3 bases to trimming and J lost 4 bases, with 16 bases between them. In DNA, the CDR3 is TGTGCCACCAGTGATCCTCCGGGCCCCAAGGCAGATACGCAGTATTTT. Translation gives CATSDPPGPKADTQYF.

This clonotype was picked up many times. The chain combines TRBV10-1 with TRBJ1-1, with unresolved D. Germline values: CDR1 WNHNN, CDR2 SYGVQD (reference sequence). The CDR3 extends over 12 amino acids. The V end was cut by 6 bases, the J end by 3 bases, with 8 bases between. CDR3 in DNA: TGCGCCAGCAGCTCCGGGGACACTGAAGCTTTCTTT. Protein sequence: CASSSGDTEAFF.

In its sample, this clonotype was seen many times. This chain joins TRBV7-2 and TRBJ2-3, with 14 positions matching TRBD2. Germline V gene data show CDR1 as SGHTA and CDR2 as FQGNSA. This CDR3 region has 16 residues. The ends lost 4 bases at V and 4 bases at J; junction bases unmatched: 4. CDR3 region: CASSWTSGRISDTQYF. CDR3 DNA: TGTGCCAGCAGCTGGACTAGCGGGAGGATCTCAGATACGCAGTATTTT.

At least ten counts were recorded for this clonotype. The genes are TRBV2 and TRBJ2-7, with 8 bases identical to TRBD2. J was trimmed by 1 base and V by 4 bases; bases with no gene match: 3. The CDR3 contains 14 residues. Germline V gene data show CDR1 as SNHLY and CDR2 as FYNNEI. The chain's CDR3 is CASSVLAGSYEQYF. CDR3 nucleotide sequence: TGTGCCAGCAGTGTTCTAGCGGGTTCCTACGAGCAGTACTTC.

Ten or more counts support this clonotype. The chain combines TRBV20-1 with TRBJ2-7, with 7 positions matching TRBD1. The CDR3 spans 12 residues. From germline, CDR1 is DFQATT and CDR2 SNEGSKA (reference sequence). J lost 5 bases, V lost 5 bases, and 6 bases had no gene match. This chain's CDR3 is CSARDRVHEQYF. Written as DNA, the CDR3 is TGCAGTGCTCGCGACAGGGTCCACGAGCAGTACTTC.

Many counts were recorded for this clonotype. The chain joins TRBV6-1 to TRBJ1-5, with a possible D match to TRBD1 (5 bases). The CDR3 has 17 amino acids. The V gene lost 5 bases and the J gene lost 7 bases, with 24 bases spanning the gap. CDR1 and CDR2 (germline): MNHNS, SASEGT. CDR3 sequence reads: CASSTHRDGGPDQPQHF. CDR3 sequence (DNA): TGTGCCAGCAGTACCCACCGGGACGGCGGGCCGGACCAGCCCCAGCATTTT.

This clonotype was found many times. The V call is TRBV28, the J call TRBJ1-3; possibly TRBD1 for D (5 bases). CDR3 length equals 12 residues. Germline CDR1 is MDHEN and CDR2 is SYDVKM. V was clipped by 3 bases and J by 8 bases, with 8 bases between them. The CDR3 region is CASSLEGYTIYF. The CDR3 nucleotides read TGTGCCAGCAGTTTGGAGGGGTACACCATATATTTT.

This clonotype was recorded many times. V gene TRBV4-1 combines with J gene TRBJ1-6; D gene unclear. The V end was cut by 0 bases, the J end by 7 bases, with 4 bases between. CDR1 MGHRA and CDR2 YSYEKL come from the germline V gene. The CDR3 length is 13 residues. The CDR3 nucleotides are TGCGCCAGCAGCCAAGATACAAATTCACCCCTCCACTTT. Its translation: CASSQDTNSPLHF.

This sequence joins TRBV18 and TRBJ2-5; TRBD1 might be the D (6 bases). This CDR3 is 15 amino acids long. Germline CDR1 reads KGHSH; CDR2 reads LQKENI. V was clipped by 3 bases and J by 6 bases, with 17 bases between them. This CDR3 is CASSPPGTPLQTQYF. CDR3 DNA sequence: TGTGCCAGCTCACCTCCCGGGACACCTCTCCAGACCCAGTACTTC.

V and J are TRBV28 and TRBJ1-5; 8 bases agree with TRBD1. CDR1 is MDHEN and CDR2 is SYDVKM in the germline V gene. The V segment lost 5 bases and the J segment 7 bases; nucleotides outside the gene matches: 10. The CDR3 consists of 15 residues. DNA for the CDR3: TGTGCCAGCAGTATCGACCAGGGGGCAAAACAGCCCCAGCATTTT. Protein: CASSIDQGAKQPQHF.

This clonotype was recorded at least ten times. The genes are TRBV5-1 and TRBJ2-7, with D uncertain. V dropped 0 bases and J dropped 4 bases, with 14 bases sitting between them. The CDR3 spans 15 residues. From germline, CDR1 is SGHRS and CDR2 YFSETQ. CDR3 sequence (DNA): TGCGCCAGCAGCTTGGGATCCACGGTGGGGTACGAGCAGTACTTC. This translates into CASSLGSTVGYEQYF.

The sample holds many counts of this clonotype. The CDR3 bases are TGTGCCAGTAGTAGCGCGGGAGGGAACGAGCAGTACTTC. It specifies CASSSAGGNEQYF. The chain carries TRBV19 and TRBJ2-7; 9 bases are a match to TRBD2. The CDR3 is made up of 13 amino acids. Per the germline V gene, CDR1 is LNHDA and CDR2 is SQIVND (reference sequence). The junction had 3 bases not matched to a gene; V was cut back by 4 bases and J by 5 bases. Full variable domain (remainder filled in from reference TRBV19 and TRBJ2-7): DGGITQSPKYLFRKEGQNVTLSCEQNLNHDAMYWYRQDPGQGLRLIYYSQIVNDFQKGDIAEGYSVSREKKESFPLTVTSAQKNPTAFYLCASSSAGGNEQYFGPGTRLTVT.

This clonotype was observed many times. The chain has TRBV18 and TRBJ2-3; D may be TRBD1 (5 bases). Germline assignment: CDR1 KGHSH and CDR2 LQKENI. The V gene lost 4 bases and the J gene lost 0 bases, with 17 bases spanning the gap. This CDR3 contains 17 residues. This CDR3 reads CASSHRQISASTDTQYF. CDR3 bases: TGTGCCAGCTCACACCGACAGATAAGTGCTAGCACAGATACGCAGTATTTT.

This clonotype came up many times. The chain couples TRBV7-9 to TRBJ1-1, with a tentative D call TRBD1 (5 bases). CDR1 SEHNR and CDR2 FQNEAQ come from the germline V gene (reference sequence). This CDR3 has 15 amino acids. With 4 bases removed from V and 6 bases from J, the gap between germline ends came to 18 bases. The CDR3, as DNA: TGTGCCAGCAGCTCGCAGGGAGAACAAGGCTCTGAAGCTTTCTTT. Translating it yields CASSSQGEQGSEAFF.

This clonotype came up many times. This rearrangement joins TRBV28 to TRBJ2-5, with D maybe TRBD1 (6 bases). Trimming cost V 10 bases and J 0 bases, with 15 bases left between them. CDR3 size: 14 residues. Per the germline V gene, CDR1 is MDHEN and CDR2 is SYDVKM. The chain's CDR3 is CATRTEPYQETQYF. CDR3 bases: TGTGCCACCCGGACAGAACCGTACCAAGAGACCCAGTACTTC.